This TCR beta chain was captured in a study of blood T cell repertoires in COVID-19. Study overall: Italy, Spain and the United States were the sources of the convalescent and acute COVID-19 samples. PBMCs, B-cell-depleted T cells, or T cells were the source of the cDNA or gDNA that made up the material.

Authors' data handling: Quantification of nucleated cells was approximated via reference gene primer amplification. Using immunoSEQ multiplex PCR, the repertoire was profiled, and TCRdb retains in-frame clones only, with some absent. That table furnishes V, J and clone size, whereas the DNA furnished D and trimming. The table has some 190,000 clones, around 90% seen once. The specimen sequenced was peripheral blood. This clonotype originated in a human donor in a cohort sampled during active COVID-19.

The CDR3 DNA follows: TGTGCCAGCTCACTACAGGGGGAAGGCGAGCAGTACTTC. Translating it yields CASSLQGEGEQYF. The rearrangement uses TRBV18 and TRBJ2-7; 8 nucleotides agree with TRBD1. This CDR3 has 13 amino acids. The V and J ends lost 4 bases and 6 bases, in that order; junction bases with no gene match: 5. Germline CDR1 KGHSH, CDR2 LQKENI.